Below, 28 T cell receptor beta chains from the same sample are listed, as sequenced in a study of vaccination and CD4 T cells after COVID-19. The treatment is: 10-day PBMC culture with coronavirus spike peptide pools or control peptides (ViraFEST assay). The Oncomine TCR Beta short-read assay was applied to DNA of cultured CD4+ T cells. TCRdb reprocessed the PCR reads via MiXCR and lists one record per CDR3 protein. The table shows 12,000 or so distinct CDR3 sequences, with 45% to 65% occurring only once. These receptors' targets are unknown. The sample was CD4+ T cells from blood, cultured in vitro. The origin of the receptors is a human donor who had recovered from COVID-19.

The chain employs TRBV7-2 and TRBJ2-1; no definite D call. The V gene's germline CDR1 is SGHTA and CDR2 FQGNSA. CDR3 length: 14 amino acids. Trimming took off 2 bases at V and 7 bases at J, with 12 bases between the two ends. The CDR3 DNA sequence: TGTGCCAGCAGCTTAAAGAGGAAGCTGAATGAGCAGTTCTTC. Translated: CASSLKRKLNEQFF.

This clonotype appeared a few times. The chain is built from TRBV19 and TRBJ2-7; weak D call: TRBD2 (6 bases). The CDR3 contains 14 residues. The germline gives CDR1 LNHDA, CDR2 SQIVND (reference sequence). V lost 3 bases and J lost 6, with 15 bases in between. In DNA form, the CDR3 reads TGTGCCAGTAGTATCGGGGGTCCGAGCGTCGAGCAGTACTTC. Translated, it gives CASSIGGPSVEQYF.

V and J are TRBV6-1 and TRBJ2-1; D is unresolved. Germline V gives CDR1 MNHNS, CDR2 SASEGT. The length of the CDR3 is 12 residues. V lost 7 bases and J 5 bases, leaving 9 bases between the germline ends. CDR3 coding DNA: TGTGCCAGCACCGACTGGAACAATGAGCAGTTCTTC. Amino acids: CASTDWNNEQFF.

The chain links TRBV7-9 to TRBJ2-7; 9 nucleotides line up with TRBD1. Germline V CDR1 and CDR2: SEHNR, FQNEAQ (reference sequence). V was pared by 5 bases and J by 7 bases, with 9 bases of the junction left unmatched. The CDR3 runs 14 residues. CDR3 in amino acids: CASSPYRGQSEQYF. For the CDR3, the DNA is TGTGCCAGCAGCCCCTACAGGGGGCAGAGTGAGCAGTACTTC.

The gene calls are TRBV2 and TRBJ2-7; D might be TRBD2 (7 bases). The CDR3 consists of 17 residues. V was pared by 8 bases and J by 1 base, with 24 bases between. Germline CDR1 is SNHLY and CDR2 is FYNNEI. Here the CDR3 DNA reads TGTGCCAGCGGGGGGGGCAGCTCCAGAATTTATTCCTACGAGCAGTACTTC. Translation gives CASGGGSSRIYSYEQYF.

V and J are TRBV30 and TRBJ1-6; D remains ambiguous. The germline V and J ends were trimmed by 0 bases and 6 bases, with 21 bases remaining between them. CDR1 is GTSNPN and CDR2 is SVGIG in the germline V gene (reference sequence). The CDR3 contains 18 residues. CDR3: CAWSVRTWRGLGNSPLHF. CDR3 bases: TGTGCCTGGAGTGTACGGACGTGGCGGGGTTTAGGTAATTCACCCCTCCACTTT.

This clonotype has just a few counts. V usage is TRBV7-9 and J usage is TRBJ2-3; the D gene is possibly TRBD2 (6 bases). The CDR3 consists of 18 residues. The germline CDR1 and CDR2 sequences are SEHNR and FQNEAQ (reference sequence). V lost 5 bases and J lost 2, with 23 bases in between. CDR3 residues: CASSPKVRVAGITDTQYF. CDR3 coding DNA: TGTGCCAGCAGCCCGAAAGTCAGGGTGGCGGGGATCACAGATACGCAGTATTTT.

V usage is TRBV12-5 and J usage is TRBJ1-2; a possible D gene is TRBD1 (6 bases). CDR1 LGHNT and CDR2 FRNRAP come from the germline V gene. Deletions cut 2 bases from V and 5 bases from J, with 12 bases between. CDR3 length: 14 residues. The DNA of the CDR3 is TGTGCTAGTGGTTTGACAGGGATGGAGTATGGCTACACCTTC. Its translation is CASGLTGMEYGYTF.

This chain joins TRBV12-3 or TRBV12-4 and TRBJ1-5; D remains ambiguous. The CDR3 is made up of 12 amino acids. V lost 4 bases and J 5 bases, leaving 6 bases between the germline ends. CDR3: CASSSGDQPQHF. Here the CDR3 DNA reads TGTGCCAGCAGTTCGGGCGATCAGCCCCAGCATTTT.

This clonotype was observed a single time. This chain joins TRBV10-3 and TRBJ2-7; 9 nucleotides match TRBD1. This CDR3 comprises 16 residues. Germline loops: CDR1 ENHRY, CDR2 SYGVKD. V gave up 0 bases and J gave up 7 bases; unmatched junction bases: 10. DNA for the CDR3: TGTGCCATCAGTGAGTCGAAGGGGACAGGGCTTCGAGAGCAGTACTTC. Its protein is CAISESKGTGLREQYF.

This chain links TRBV10-2 with TRBJ2-3; TRBD2 matches at 10 bases. Germline V gene data show CDR1 as WSHSY and CDR2 as SAAADI. Germline trimming cut 6 bases from V and 5 bases from J; bases unmatched to any gene: 8. The CDR3 extends over 15 amino acids. The CDR3 region has the DNA TGCGCCAGCAGGAGAATGACTAGCGGGCAAGATACGCAGTATTTT. It codes for CASRRMTSGQDTQYF.

This clonotype came up a few times. The chain links TRBV6-1 to TRBJ1-2; the D is unclear. Trimming took off 7 bases at V and 1 base at J, with 13 bases between the two ends. CDR1 and CDR2 (germline): MNHNS, SASEGT. The CDR3 is 14 residues long. The CDR3 DNA sequence: TGTGCCAGCAAGGAAGGAGGAAGTAACTATGGCTACACCTTC. Translated, it gives CASKEGGSNYGYTF.

A few counts support this clonotype. The genes are TRBV30 and TRBJ1-1; D is unclear. The CDR3 totals 11 residues. The germline CDR1 and CDR2 sequences are GTSNPN and SVGIG (reference sequence). With 5 bases removed from V and 3 bases from J, the gap between germline ends came to 7 bases. The chain's CDR3 is CAWSLDTEAFF. CDR3 nucleotide sequence: TGTGCCTGGTCCCTAGACACTGAAGCTTTCTTT.

This clonotype was seen a handful of times. The CDR3 nucleotides are TGTGCCTGGAGTGTAGGGAGGCAGGGCAATCAGCCCCAGCATTTT. It translates to CAWSVGRQGNQPQHF. The chain uses TRBV30 and TRBJ1-5; the D is unclear. The ends were cut back, 0 bases at V and 2 bases at J, with 11 bases in the middle. Germline V gene lookup returns CDR1 GTSNPN and CDR2 SVGIG (reference sequence). The CDR3 loop spans 15 amino acids.

The chain is built from TRBV7-7 and TRBJ1-1; tentative D call: TRBD1 (5 bases). Trimming removed 2 bases at V and 4 bases at J, with 8 bases between. Germline V gene data show CDR1 as SSHAT and CDR2 as FNYEAQ (reference sequence). This CDR3 spans 13 amino acids. The CDR3 region is CASSLYTGTEAFF. CDR3 nucleotide sequence: TGTGCCAGCAGCTTATACACAGGCACTGAAGCTTTCTTT. Based on the CDR3 plus reference TRBV7-7 and TRBJ1-1, the full variable domain is GAGVSQSPRYKVTKRGQDVTLRCDPISSHATLYWYQQALGQGPEFLTYFNYEAQPDKSGLPSDRFSAERPEGSISTLTIQRTEQRDSAMYRCASSLYTGTEAFFGQGTRLTVV.

The chain couples TRBV7-2 to TRBJ1-5; D might be TRBD1 (6 bases). The CDR3 consists of 16 residues. The V end lost 5 bases, the J end lost 1 base, and 15 bases lay between the germline ends. Per the germline V gene, CDR1 is SGHTA and CDR2 is FQGNSA. CDR3: CASSPGGGGSNQPQHF. CDR3 coding DNA: TGTGCCAGCAGCCCCGGAGGGGGGGGAAGCAATCAGCCCCAGCATTTT.

V gene TRBV20-1 combines with J gene TRBJ2-5; weak D call: TRBD2 (6 bases). Germline-derived CDR1 and CDR2 are DFQATT and SNEGSKA (reference sequence). The V end lost 6 bases, the J end lost 1 base, and 12 bases lay between the germline ends. This CDR3 region has 13 residues. CDR3 in amino acids: CSAPGTVQETQYF. CDR3 DNA sequence: TGCAGTGCCCCAGGGACTGTCCAAGAGACCCAGTACTTC.

The chain has TRBV6-1 and TRBJ1-4, with a weak D call TRBD1 (5 bases). CDR3 length: 17 amino acids. The germline gives CDR1 MNHNS, CDR2 SASEGT. The V end lost 4 bases, the J end lost 9 bases, and 24 bases lay between the germline ends. The CDR3 sequence is CASSGSGLGVGSKKLFF. As DNA, the CDR3 is TGTGCCAGCAGTGGGAGTGGGCTGGGGGTAGGCTCTAAAAAACTGTTTTTT.

This clonotype occurred a few times. The rearrangement uses TRBV6-2 or TRBV6-3 and TRBJ1-5; 9 nucleotides line up with TRBD1. Germline CDR1 reads MNHEY; CDR2 reads SVGEGT. This CDR3 spans 18 amino acids. The J segment lost 2 bases and the V segment lost 8 bases, leaving 16 bases of the junction unmatched. The CDR3 loop reads CASLRDRAAMRGNQPQHF. CDR3 in DNA: TGTGCCAGCCTCAGGGACAGGGCTGCCATGCGGGGCAATCAGCCCCAGCATTTT.

This clonotype came up a few times. The chain couples TRBV6-2 or TRBV6-3 to TRBJ1-2; D is unclear. Germline CDR1 is MNHEY and CDR2 is SVGEGT. Trimming cost V 2 bases and J 3 bases, with 22 bases left between them. CDR3 length equals 18 residues. The CDR3 bases are TGTGCCAGCAGTTACGCCCAGTCGGTCGGGGTAACACACTATGGCTACACCTTC. Its translation: CASSYAQSVGVTHYGYTF.

The sample holds a few counts of this clonotype. The rearrangement joins TRBV2 to TRBJ1-1, with TRBD1 as a possible D gene (6 bases). CDR1 is SNHLY, CDR2 FYNNEI, per germline. This CDR3 spans 14 amino acids. Trimming took off 10 bases at V and 4 bases at J, with 19 bases between the two ends. The CDR3 sequence is CATNPGGLGTEAFF. The CDR3 DNA reads TGTGCCACCAACCCCGGGGGGCTGGGCACTGAAGCTTTCTTT.

This chain connects TRBV6-2 or TRBV6-3 to TRBJ2-2; TRBD2 matches at 7 bases. This CDR3 is 14 amino acids long. Per germline, CDR1 MNHEY and CDR2 SVGEGT. J gave up 5 bases and V 5 bases, and 5 bases lay outside the gene matches. CDR3 sequence reads: CASSRTSYTGELFF. DNA for the CDR3: TGTGCCAGCAGTCGGACTAGTTATACCGGGGAGCTGTTTTTT.

This clonotype came up a few times. The rearrangement joins TRBV7-2 to TRBJ1-5, with D tentatively TRBD1 (5 bases). V lost 5 bases and J 2 bases, leaving 7 bases between the germline ends. CDR3 size: 13 residues. CDR1 is SGHTA, CDR2 FQGNSA, per germline. The DNA for the CDR3 is TGTGCCAGCAGCCTCAGGGGCAATCAGCCCCAGCATTTT. Protein: CASSLRGNQPQHF.

The rearrangement links TRBV11-3 to TRBJ2-2, with a tentative D call TRBD2 (6 bases). Germline-derived CDR1 and CDR2 are SGHNT and YENEEA. The V and J ends lost 2 bases and 6 bases respectively, with 13 bases between them. The CDR3 is 15 amino acids. Here the CDR3 DNA reads TGTGCCAGCAGCTTAAATTTCGGAGGGCCCGGGGAGCTGTTTTTT. This encodes CASSLNFGGPGELFF.

The chain joins TRBV2 to TRBJ1-4; D uncertain. V shed 0 bases and J shed 2 bases, with 10 bases lying between them. The CDR3 length is 16 residues. Germline V lookup: CDR1 SNHLY, CDR2 FYNNEI. CDR3 sequence reads: CASSEAKGFTNEKLFF. CDR3 nucleotide sequence: TGTGCCAGCAGTGAAGCGAAAGGGTTCACTAATGAAAAACTGTTTTTT.

The chain combines TRBV29-1 with TRBJ2-1; either TRBD1 or TRBD2 may fit D (5 bases each). V was clipped by 2 bases and J by 11 bases, with 13 bases between them. The germline V gene has CDR1 SQVTM and CDR2 ANQGSEA. This CDR3 has 12 residues. This chain's CDR3 is CSVESALGQQFF. The CDR3 DNA reads as TGCAGCGTTGAAAGTGCATTGGGACAGCAGTTCTTC.

V is TRBV15 and J is TRBJ2-6; maybe TRBD2 (6 bases). Germline V CDR1 and CDR2: LNHNV, YYDKDF (reference sequence). Trimming pared 9 bases from V and 0 bases from J, leaving 15 bases between. The CDR3 covers 16 residues. The CDR3 sequence is CATAPDYSSGANVLTF. The DNA for the CDR3 is TGTGCCACGGCTCCGGACTATTCCTCTGGGGCCAACGTCCTGACTTTC.

The chain combines TRBV12-3 or TRBV12-4 with TRBJ1-5; TRBD1 might be the D (5 bases). CDR3 length: 15 residues. Trimming stripped 1 base from V and 1 base from J, with 8 bases between. In DNA, the CDR3 is TGTGCCAGCAGTTTAGGACAGCTAAGCAATCAGCCCCAGCATTTT. Its translation: CASSLGQLSNQPQHF.